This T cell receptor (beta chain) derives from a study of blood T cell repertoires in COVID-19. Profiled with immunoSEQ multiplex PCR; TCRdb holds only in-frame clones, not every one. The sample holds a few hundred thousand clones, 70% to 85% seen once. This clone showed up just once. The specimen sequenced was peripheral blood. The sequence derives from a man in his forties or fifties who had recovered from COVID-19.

CDR3 loop: CASRHLAGDLHTQYF. The CDR3 bases are TGTGCCAGCAGACATCTAGCGGGGGACCTTCATACGCAGTATTTT. V gene TRBV11-3 combines with J gene TRBJ2-3, with 10 bases that match TRBD2. CDR3 length: 15 residues. The V and J ends lost 6 bases and 7 bases, in that order; junction bases with no gene match: 10. The V gene's germline CDR1 is SGHNT and CDR2 YENEEA.